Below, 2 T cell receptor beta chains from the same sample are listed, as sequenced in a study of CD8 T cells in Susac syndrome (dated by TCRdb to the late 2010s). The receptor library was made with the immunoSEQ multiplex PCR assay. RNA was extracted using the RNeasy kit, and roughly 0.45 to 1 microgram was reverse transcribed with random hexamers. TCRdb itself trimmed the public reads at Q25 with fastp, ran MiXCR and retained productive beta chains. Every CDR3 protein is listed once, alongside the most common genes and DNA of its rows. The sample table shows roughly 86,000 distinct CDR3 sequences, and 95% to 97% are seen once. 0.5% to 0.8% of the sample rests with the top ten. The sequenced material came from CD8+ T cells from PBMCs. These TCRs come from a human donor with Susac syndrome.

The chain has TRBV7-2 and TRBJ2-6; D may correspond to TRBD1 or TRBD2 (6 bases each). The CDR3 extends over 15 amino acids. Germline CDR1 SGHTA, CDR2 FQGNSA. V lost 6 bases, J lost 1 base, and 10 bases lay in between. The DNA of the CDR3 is TGTGCCAGCAGTCAGGGGAGGTCTGGGGCCAACGTCCTGACTTTC. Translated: CASSQGRSGANVLTF. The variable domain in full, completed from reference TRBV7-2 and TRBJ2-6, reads GAGVSQSPSNKVTEKGKDVELRCDPISGHTALYWYRQSLGQGLEFLIYFQGNSAPDKSGLPSDRFSAERTGGSVSTLTIQRTQQEDSAVYLCASSQGRSGANVLTFGAGSRLTVL.

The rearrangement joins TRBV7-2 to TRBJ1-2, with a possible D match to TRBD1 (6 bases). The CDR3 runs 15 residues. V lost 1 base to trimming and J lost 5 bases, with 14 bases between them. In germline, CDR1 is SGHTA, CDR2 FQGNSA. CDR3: CASSLEAAQGYGYTF. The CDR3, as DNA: TGTGCCAGCAGCTTAGAAGCTGCTCAGGGGTATGGCTACACCTTC.